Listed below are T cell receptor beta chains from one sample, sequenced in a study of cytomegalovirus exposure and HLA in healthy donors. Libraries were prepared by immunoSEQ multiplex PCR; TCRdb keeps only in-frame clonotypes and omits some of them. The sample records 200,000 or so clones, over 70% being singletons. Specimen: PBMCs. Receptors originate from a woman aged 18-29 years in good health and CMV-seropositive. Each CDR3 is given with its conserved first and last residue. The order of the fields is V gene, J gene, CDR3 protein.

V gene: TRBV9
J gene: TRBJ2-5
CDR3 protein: CASSVDGGGRETQYF

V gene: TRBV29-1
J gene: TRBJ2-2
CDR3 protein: CSVGTVYPGELFF

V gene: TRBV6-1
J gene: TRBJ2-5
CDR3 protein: CASSSEAGGQETQYF

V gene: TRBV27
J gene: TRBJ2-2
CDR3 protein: CASSPLGGPTGELFF

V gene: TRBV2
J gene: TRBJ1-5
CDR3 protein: CATQGDRGQPQHF

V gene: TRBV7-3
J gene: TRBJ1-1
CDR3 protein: CASSLTRIQNTEAFF

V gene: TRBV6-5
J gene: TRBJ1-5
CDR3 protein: CASSIGGEQPQHF

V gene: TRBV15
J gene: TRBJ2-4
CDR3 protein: CATSRGRQGAKNIQYF

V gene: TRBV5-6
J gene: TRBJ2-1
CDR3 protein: CASSLGLGQGYNEQFF

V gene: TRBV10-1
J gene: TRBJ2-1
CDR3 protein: CASSESTSPSYNEQFF

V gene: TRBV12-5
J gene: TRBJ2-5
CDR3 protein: CASGTLLAGYQETQYF

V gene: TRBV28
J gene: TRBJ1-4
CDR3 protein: CASSTQGSTNEKLFF

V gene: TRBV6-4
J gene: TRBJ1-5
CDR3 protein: CASSDGQGSQPQHF

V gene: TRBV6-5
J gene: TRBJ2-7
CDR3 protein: CASRGTGLSYEQYF

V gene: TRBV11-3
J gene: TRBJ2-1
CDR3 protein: CASSPGTGVRAEQFF

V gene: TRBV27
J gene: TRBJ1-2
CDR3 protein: CASSSTGDGGYTF

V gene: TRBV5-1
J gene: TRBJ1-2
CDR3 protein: CASSLGTGDLGYGYTF

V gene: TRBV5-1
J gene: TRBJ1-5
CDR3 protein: CASSSGQVINQPQHF

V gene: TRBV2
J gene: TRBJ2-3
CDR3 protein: CASNRRDRSTDTQYF

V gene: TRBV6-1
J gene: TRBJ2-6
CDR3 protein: CASSKGRDRGFSGANVLTF

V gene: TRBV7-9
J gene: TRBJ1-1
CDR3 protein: CASSFRVNAEAFF

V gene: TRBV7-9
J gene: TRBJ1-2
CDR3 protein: CASSFGESSSGYTF

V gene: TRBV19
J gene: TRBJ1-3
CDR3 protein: CASSIIRWTSSTHSGNTIYF

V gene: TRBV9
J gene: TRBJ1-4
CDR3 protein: CASSVLEGGANEKLFF

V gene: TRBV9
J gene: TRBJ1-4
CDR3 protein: CASSVGAGEIGEKLFF

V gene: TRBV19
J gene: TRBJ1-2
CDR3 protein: CASSMGVTGLPPLF

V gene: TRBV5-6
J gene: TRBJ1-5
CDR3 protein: CASSLTGQGIEPQHF

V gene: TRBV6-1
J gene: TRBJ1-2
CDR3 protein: CASSGSRDMSYGYTF

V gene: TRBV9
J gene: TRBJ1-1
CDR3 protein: CASSDGDRPATEAFF

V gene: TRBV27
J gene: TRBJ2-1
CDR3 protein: CASSPSGGPYNEQFF

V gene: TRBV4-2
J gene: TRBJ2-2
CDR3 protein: CASSQDWAVEEAGELFF

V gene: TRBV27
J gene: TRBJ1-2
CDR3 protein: CASSERAGAYGYTF

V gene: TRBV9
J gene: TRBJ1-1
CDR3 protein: CASSAGQSMNTEAFF

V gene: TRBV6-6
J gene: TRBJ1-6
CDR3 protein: CASSYDRAVSPLHF

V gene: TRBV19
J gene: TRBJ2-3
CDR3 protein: CASSMDRVTDTQYF

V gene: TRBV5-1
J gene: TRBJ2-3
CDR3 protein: CASRRGGDTQYF

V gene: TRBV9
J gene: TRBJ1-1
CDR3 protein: CASSVGGTEAFF